This T cell receptor beta chain was sequenced during a study of blood T cell repertoires in COVID-19. Turning to the study itself: Samples came from the United States, Italy and Spain, spanning acute and convalescent COVID-19. Sample material is recorded as cDNA or gDNA derived from T cells, B-cell-depleted T cells, or PBMCs.

The germline V and J ends were trimmed by 0 bases and 7 bases, with 16 bases remaining between them. The CDR3 totals 15 residues. CDR1 is SGHDT and CDR2 is YYEEEE in the germline V gene. In the authors' methods: Researchers report that nucleated cell counts were estimated from reference gene primer amplification. Assay used: immunoSEQ multiplex PCR; TCRdb lists only in-frame clones, some missing. V and J calls and clone size are copied from that table; D and trimming were computed from the DNA. The repertoire holds tens of thousands of clones, roughly 88% seen once, with about 2.5% in the top ten. The sample consisted of peripheral blood. The chain uses TRBV5-6 and TRBJ2-5, with a weak D call TRBD1 (7 bases). This receptor was identified in an elderly man with active or convalescent COVID-19. The CDR3 DNA reads as TGTGCCAGCAGCTTGGAGACAGGGAGGCGGTGGACCCAGTACTTC. Translation gives CASSLETGRRWTQYF.